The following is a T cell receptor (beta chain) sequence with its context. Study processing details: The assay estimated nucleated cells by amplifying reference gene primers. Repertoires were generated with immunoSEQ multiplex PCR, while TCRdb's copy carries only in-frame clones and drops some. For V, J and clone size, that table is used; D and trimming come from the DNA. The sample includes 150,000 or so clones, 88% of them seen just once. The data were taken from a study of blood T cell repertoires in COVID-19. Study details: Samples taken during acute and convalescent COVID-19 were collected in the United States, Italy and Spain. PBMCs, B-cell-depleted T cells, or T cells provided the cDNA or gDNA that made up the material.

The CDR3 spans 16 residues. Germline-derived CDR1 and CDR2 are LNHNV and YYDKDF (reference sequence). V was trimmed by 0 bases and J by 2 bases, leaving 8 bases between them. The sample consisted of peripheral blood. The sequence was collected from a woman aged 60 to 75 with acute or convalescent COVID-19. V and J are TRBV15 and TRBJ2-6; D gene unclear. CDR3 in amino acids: CATSRDGSTGANVLTF. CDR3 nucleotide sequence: TGTGCCACCAGCAGAGATGGCTCCACTGGGGCCAACGTCCTGACTTTC.